What follows is one T cell receptor (beta chain) and its context. A single count supports this clone. Its antigen is not yet known. No much larger clone is present one base from it, and per-base qualities are unavailable. TCR CDR3 regions were amplified from genomic DNA by multiplex PCR using the deep immunoSEQ assay. Extracted genomic DNA from each cell subset was spread evenly across all wells of several immunoSEQ 96-well plates, with each plate serving as a replicate. Each replicate PCR for sorted subsets received roughly 0.2 ug genomic DNA, equal to 28,000 or so T cell genomes. Purified libraries were measured with a Qubit 3.0 fluorometer, size-checked on a Bioanalyzer 2100, and measured again with the KAPA Library Quantification kit. A separate single-read 150-cycle Illumina NextSeq 550 flow cell was used to sequence each immunoSEQ 96-well plate. The authors' pipeline ran thus. Because the immunoSEQ output included only junctional sequences and no quality scores, the filtering could not be the same as the filtering used for full-length reads. To assign V/J genes and CDR3, sequences were annotated using PyIR, a Python wrapper for IgBLAST v1.9, with IMGT germline references. Any read was removed if the V/J assignment was weak (E-value above 1e-6), the CDR3 was missing, or the read contained stop codons, out-of-frame junctions, or ambiguous translated residues. V3J clonotypes were defined by identical inferred V gene, J gene, and CDR3 amino acid sequence. Percentage overlap between repertoires was computed as shared unique clonotypes divided by the size of the smaller repertoire. Repertoire richness was assessed with RTK rarefaction, the Chao1 estimator, and Recon v2.1 estimates of unobserved clonotypes. OLGA was used to compute generation probabilities for all TCRbeta clonotypes that the gDNA method yielded from a handful of donors. TCRdb took this table from immuneACCESS and kept in-frame rearrangements with V and J called. Such tables lack part of the clones; where checked against another copy, unresolved V genes explain under half of the gap, and the rest is unexplained. The D gene and trimming were derived from the DNA, and the V and J assignments and clone size from that table. Within this sample are 600,000 or so clones, with around 95% of them counted one time only. Together, the top ten hold about 0.11% of the sample.

This sample was taken from a study of shared clonotypes between healthy human individuals (dated by TCRdb to 2020 to 2021). For the study in its entirety: A couple of women and three men aged 18 to 49 years were included in the cohort. For each donor, CD4 naive and CD4 memory were each run on three plates, CD8 naive on two plates, and CD8 memory on one plate. Blood TCR repertoires of 5 or 6 healthy adults were deeply sequenced to estimate repertoire size and the extent of clonotype sharing between individuals. To increase sequencing depth and limit assay-specific biases, TCR repertoire library preparation and sequencing were carried out by different laboratories using diverse techniques. Between about 0.9 and 10 billion PBMCs per donor were obtained by leukapheresis.

The germline V gene encodes CDR1 SGHTS and CDR2 YDEGEE. V is shortened by 0 bases, J by 6 bases, and the region joining them spans 11 bases. The CDR3, from cysteine to phenylalanine, totals 14 residues. Only the CDR3 DNA is retained, 42 bases long and in frame from the first base. CD8 naive samples consisted of CD45RO-negative cells that were positively selected for CCR7, yielding a CD45RA+CCR7+ population without TemRA cells. The donors were healthy, HIV-negative adults who had no recently reported acute infections or vaccinations. All donors were Caucasian adults living in Nashville, Tennessee, USA. Blood was obtained by leukapheresis, after which PBMCs were separated by Ficoll-Histopaque density gradient centrifugation and cryopreserved in liquid nitrogen vapor phase. Analytical flow cytometry was used to check the purity and quantity of every magnetically sorted T cell population. Each sorted fraction had its genomic DNA isolated and then quantified by UV absorbance on a Nanodrop 2000c.

Overall results and qualifications from the work: Because the study included a small number of donors, the genetic and exposure-history diversity represented was limited. When a handful of donors were compared, the shared fraction of clonotypes was around 5% for naive CD4, over 3% for naive CD8, 2% to 2.5% for memory CD4, and around 0.37% for memory CD8. Compared with non-shared clonotypes, clonotypes shared by all four sorted-subset donors had higher generation probabilities. Estimated clonotype richness was generally larger for naive than for memory subsets. Incomplete sequencing was indicated by rarefaction of sorted-subset datasets, despite the large sequencing depth. Based on pairwise subsampling, the degree of clonotype sharing among donors was expected to be affected by sequencing depth. Sampling was restricted to blood, and TCR repertoires in tissue are likely to differ from TCR repertoires in blood.

The chain links TRBV5-8 with TRBJ2-3, with no D gene named confidently. This clonotype was obtained from a woman aged 30 to 39 in good health. The sequencing input was naive CD8+ T cells sorted from blood. The sample's cell subset or site label is to be understood as: CD45RA+CCR7+. The DNA is TGTGCCAGCAGCTTGGTGCATGCCGATGATACGCAGTATTTT. It is translated as CASSLVHADDTQYF.